This T cell receptor beta chain comes out of a study of shared clonotypes between healthy human individuals. This CDR3 has 13 amino acids. Germline V gives CDR1 SEHNR, CDR2 FQNEAQ (reference sequence). V lost 2 bases to trimming and J lost 1 base, with 4 bases between them. Method: immunoSEQ multiplex PCR; TCRdb's copy keeps in-frame clones and lacks some. In the table there are 2 million to 2.5 million clones, more than 85% of which are singletons. This clone was detected once. This same CDR3 is encoded by further DNA sequences in the sample. This clonotype originated in a man between 18 and 35 years old in good health. Some clones in this sample may be carry-over from other donors' samples. The chain combines TRBV7-9 with TRBJ2-3; D remains ambiguous. Sequenced input: naive CD4+ T cells from PBMCs. As for subset: CD45RA+ positively selected. The CDR3 DNA follows: TGTGCCAGCAGCTTATGGGGCACAGATACGCAGTATTTT. Protein product: CASSLWGTDTQYF.